This T cell receptor (beta chain) was captured in a study of T cell repertoires in cytomegalovirus infection. Study-level background: Indications came from public TCR beta signatures; they pointed to CMV infection and to a matching HLA type.

Study-wide results and caveats: The ex vivo response showed dominance by HLA-C-restricted CMV-specific TCR beta clonotypes. People with CMV and the relevant HLA were identified by cumulative public TCR beta family frequency.

TCRdb reanalysed the reads using MiXCR and keeps one entry per CDR3 protein. The sample lists roughly 150,000 distinct CDR3 sequences, 15% to 20% occurring once. A note on this clonotype: Its antigen remains unidentified.

Trimming took off 3 bases at V and 6 bases at J, with 11 bases between the two ends. The CDR3 totals 13 residues. Germline V lookup: CDR1 SGHTA, CDR2 FQGNSA. V is TRBV7-2 and J is TRBJ1-1; D might be TRBD1 (5 bases). This TCR came from a human donor in good health (CMV status not recorded). Some clones in this sample may be carry-over from other donors' samples. The sequenced sample was CD8+ T cells from PBMCs. DNA of the CDR3: TGTGCCAGCAGCTTCGGGGGGGAGGCTGAAGCTTTCTTT. Protein product: CASSFGGEAEAFF.